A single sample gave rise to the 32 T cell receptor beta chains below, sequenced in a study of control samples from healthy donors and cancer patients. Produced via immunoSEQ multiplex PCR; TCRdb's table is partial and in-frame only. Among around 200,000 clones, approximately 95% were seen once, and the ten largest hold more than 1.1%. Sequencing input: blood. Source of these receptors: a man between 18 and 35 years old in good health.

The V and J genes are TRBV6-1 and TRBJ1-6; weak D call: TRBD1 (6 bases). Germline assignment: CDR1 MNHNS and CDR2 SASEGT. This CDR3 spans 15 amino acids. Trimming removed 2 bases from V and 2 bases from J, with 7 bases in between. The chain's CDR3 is CASSERTAYNSPLHF. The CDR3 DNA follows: TGTGCCAGCAGTGAAAGGACAGCCTATAATTCACCCCTCCACTTT.

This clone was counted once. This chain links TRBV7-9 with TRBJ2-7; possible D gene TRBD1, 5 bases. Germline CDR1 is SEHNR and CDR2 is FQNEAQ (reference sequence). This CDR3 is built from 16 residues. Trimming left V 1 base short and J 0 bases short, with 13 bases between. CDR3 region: CASSLVLVTDSYEQYF. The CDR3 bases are TGTGCCAGCAGCTTAGTGTTAGTGACAGACTCCTACGAGCAGTACTTC.

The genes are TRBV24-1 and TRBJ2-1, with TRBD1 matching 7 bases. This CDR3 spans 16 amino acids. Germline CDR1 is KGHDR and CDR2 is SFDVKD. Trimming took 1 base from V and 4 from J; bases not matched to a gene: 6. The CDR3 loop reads CATSDLRTGSYNEQFF. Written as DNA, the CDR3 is TGTGCCACCAGTGATTTACGGACAGGTTCTTACAATGAGCAGTTCTTC.

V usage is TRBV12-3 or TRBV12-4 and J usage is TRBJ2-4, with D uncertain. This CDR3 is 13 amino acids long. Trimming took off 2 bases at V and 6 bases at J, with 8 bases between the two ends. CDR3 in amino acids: CASSLWDTNIQYF. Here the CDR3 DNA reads TGTGCCAGCAGTTTATGGGATACAAACATTCAGTACTTC.

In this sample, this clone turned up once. The CDR3 nucleotides read TGCGCCAGCCAGACAGAGAACACTGAAGCTTTCTTT. Amino acids: CASQTENTEAFF. This chain links TRBV5-1 with TRBJ1-1, with D maybe TRBD1 (5 bases). This CDR3 is 12 amino acids long. From germline, CDR1 is SGHRS and CDR2 YFSETQ. V was trimmed by 7 bases and J by 1 base, leaving 8 bases between them.

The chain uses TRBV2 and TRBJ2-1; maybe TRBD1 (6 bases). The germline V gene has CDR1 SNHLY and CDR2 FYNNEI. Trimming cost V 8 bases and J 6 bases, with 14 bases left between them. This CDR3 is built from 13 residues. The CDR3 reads CASWGQQTNEQFF. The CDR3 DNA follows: TGTGCCAGCTGGGGACAACAAACCAATGAGCAGTTCTTC.

CDR3 sequence: CASSSYNRVDSPLHF. The CDR3 nucleotides read TGTGCCAGCAGCTCATACAACAGGGTGGATTCACCCCTCCACTTT. The chain combines TRBV5-6 with TRBJ1-6, with D maybe TRBD1 (6 bases). The CDR3 loop spans 15 amino acids. Germline-derived CDR1 and CDR2 are SGHDT and YYEEEE. Trimming cost V 3 bases and J 8 bases, with 15 bases left between them.

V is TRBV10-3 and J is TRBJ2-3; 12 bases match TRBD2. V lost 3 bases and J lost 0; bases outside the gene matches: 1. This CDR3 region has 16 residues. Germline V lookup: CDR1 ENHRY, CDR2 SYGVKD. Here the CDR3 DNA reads TGTGCCATCAGTGAACTAGCGGGGGGCAGCACAGATACGCAGTATTTT. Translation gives CAISELAGGSTDTQYF.

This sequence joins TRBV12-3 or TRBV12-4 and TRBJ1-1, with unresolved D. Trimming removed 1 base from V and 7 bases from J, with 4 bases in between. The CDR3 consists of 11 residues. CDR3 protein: CASSLGVEAFF. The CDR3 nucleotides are TGTGCCAGCAGTTTAGGGGTTGAAGCTTTCTTT.

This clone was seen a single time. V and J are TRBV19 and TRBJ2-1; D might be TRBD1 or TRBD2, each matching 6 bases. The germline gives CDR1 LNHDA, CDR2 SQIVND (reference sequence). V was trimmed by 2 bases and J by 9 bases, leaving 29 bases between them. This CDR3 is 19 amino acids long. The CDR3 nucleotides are TGTGCCAGTAGTATAAAATCCCCCTTAGGGGGACTCCGCCCGGTTGAGCAGTTCTTC. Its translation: CASSIKSPLGGLRPVEQFF.

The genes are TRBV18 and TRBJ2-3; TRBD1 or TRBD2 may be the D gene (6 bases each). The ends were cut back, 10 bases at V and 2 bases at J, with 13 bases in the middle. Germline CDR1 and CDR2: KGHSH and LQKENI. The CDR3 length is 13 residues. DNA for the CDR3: TGTGCCACCCAAGGGGGGAACACAGATACGCAGTATTTT. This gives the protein CATQGGNTDTQYF.

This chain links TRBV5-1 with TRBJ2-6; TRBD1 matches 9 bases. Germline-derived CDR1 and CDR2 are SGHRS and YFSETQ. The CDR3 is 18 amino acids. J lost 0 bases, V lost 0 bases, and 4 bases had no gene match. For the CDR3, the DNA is TGCGCCAGCAGCTTGGAGGCGACAGGGGGCTCTGGGGCCAACGTCCTGACTTTC. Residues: CASSLEATGGSGANVLTF.

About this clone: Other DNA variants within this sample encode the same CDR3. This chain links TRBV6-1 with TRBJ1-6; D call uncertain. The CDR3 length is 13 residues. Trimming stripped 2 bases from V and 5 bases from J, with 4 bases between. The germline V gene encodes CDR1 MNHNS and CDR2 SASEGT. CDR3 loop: CASSELDNSPLHF. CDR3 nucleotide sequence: TGTGCCAGCAGTGAATTGGATAATTCACCCCTCCACTTT.

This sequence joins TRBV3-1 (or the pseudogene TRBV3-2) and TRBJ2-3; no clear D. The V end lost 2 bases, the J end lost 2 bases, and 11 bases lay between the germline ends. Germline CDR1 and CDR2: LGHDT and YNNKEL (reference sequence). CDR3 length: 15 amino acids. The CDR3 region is CASSQYVQDTDTQYF. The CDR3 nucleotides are TGTGCCAGCAGCCAATACGTACAAGACACAGATACGCAGTATTTT.

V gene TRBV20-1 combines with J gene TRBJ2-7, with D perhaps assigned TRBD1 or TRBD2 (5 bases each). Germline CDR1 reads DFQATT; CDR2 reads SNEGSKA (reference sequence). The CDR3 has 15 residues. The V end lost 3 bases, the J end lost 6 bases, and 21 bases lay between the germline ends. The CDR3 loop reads CSASEPRDLTTEQYF. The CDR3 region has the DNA TGCAGTGCTAGTGAACCTAGGGACCTAACAACCGAGCAGTACTTC.

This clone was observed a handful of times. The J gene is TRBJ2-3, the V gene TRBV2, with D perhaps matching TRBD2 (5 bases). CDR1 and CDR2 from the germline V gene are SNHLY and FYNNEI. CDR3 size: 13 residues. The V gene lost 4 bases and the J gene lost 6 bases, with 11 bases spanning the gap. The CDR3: CASSGGSEDTQYF. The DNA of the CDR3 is TGTGCCAGCAGTGGAGGGTCAGAGGATACGCAGTATTTT. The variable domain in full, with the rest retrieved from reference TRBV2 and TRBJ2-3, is EPEVTQTPSHQVTQMGQEVILRCVPISNHLYFYWYRQILGQKVEFLVSFYNNEISEKSEIFDDQFSVERPDGSNFTLKIRSTKLEDSAMYFCASSGGSEDTQYFGPGTRLTVL.

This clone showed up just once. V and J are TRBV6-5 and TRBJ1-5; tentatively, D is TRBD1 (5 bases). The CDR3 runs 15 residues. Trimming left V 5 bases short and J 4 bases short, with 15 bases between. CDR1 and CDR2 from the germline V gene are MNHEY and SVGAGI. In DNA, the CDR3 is TGTGCCAGCAGTATAACCGACAGATGGAATCAGCCCCAGCATTTT. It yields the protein CASSITDRWNQPQHF.

CDR3 loop: CATSRRKEPDHEQYF. CDR3 DNA sequence: TGTGCCACCAGCAGAAGGAAGGAACCGGACCACGAGCAGTACTTC. The chain couples TRBV15 to TRBJ2-7; no reliable D call. Germline CDR1 and CDR2: LNHNV and YYDKDF (reference sequence). The ends were cut back, 2 bases at V and 5 bases at J, with 16 bases in the middle. The CDR3 sequence is 15 residues long. Full variable domain (remainder filled in from reference TRBV15 and TRBJ2-7): DAMVIQNPRYQVTQFGKPVTLSCSQTLNHNVMYWYQQKSSQAPKLLFHYYDKDFNNEADTPDNFQSRRPNTSFCFLDIRSPGLGDTAMYLCATSRRKEPDHEQYFGPGTRLTVT.

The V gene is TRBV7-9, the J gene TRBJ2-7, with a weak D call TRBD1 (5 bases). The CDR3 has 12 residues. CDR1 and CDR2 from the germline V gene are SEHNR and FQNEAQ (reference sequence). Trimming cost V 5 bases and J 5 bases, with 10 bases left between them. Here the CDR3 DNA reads TGTGCCAGCAGCAAGCAGGGTGACGAGCAGTACTTC. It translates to CASSKQGDEQYF.

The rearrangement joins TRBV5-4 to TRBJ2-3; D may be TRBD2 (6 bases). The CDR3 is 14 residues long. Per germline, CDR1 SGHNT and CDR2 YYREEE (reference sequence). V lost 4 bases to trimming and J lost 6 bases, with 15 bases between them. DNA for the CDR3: TGTGCCAGCAGCCCCCCGGGGGACGGGGATACGCAGTATTTT. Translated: CASSPPGDGDTQYF.

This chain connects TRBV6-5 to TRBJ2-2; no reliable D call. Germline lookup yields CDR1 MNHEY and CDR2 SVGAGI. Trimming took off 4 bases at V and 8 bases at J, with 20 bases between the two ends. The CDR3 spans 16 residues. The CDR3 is CASSFTQSGAGGELFF. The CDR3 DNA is TGTGCCAGCAGTTTCACCCAATCAGGCGCTGGGGGGGAGCTGTTTTTT.

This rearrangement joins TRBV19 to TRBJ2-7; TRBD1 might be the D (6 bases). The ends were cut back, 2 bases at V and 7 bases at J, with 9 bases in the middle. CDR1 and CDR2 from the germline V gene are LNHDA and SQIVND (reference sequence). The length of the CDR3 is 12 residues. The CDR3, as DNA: TGTGCCAGTAGTATACCCGGACAGGAGCAGTACTTC. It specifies CASSIPGQEQYF.

The CDR3 region is CASSPRTGAICNQPQHF. CDR3 nucleotide sequence: TGTGCCAGCAGCCCCCGGACAGGGGCCATCTGCAATCAGCCCCAGCATTTT. The J gene is TRBJ1-5, the V gene TRBV21-1; the DNA was not used to check the table's D call, TRBD1. TRBV21-1 is a documented pseudogene. This CDR3 comprises 17 residues.

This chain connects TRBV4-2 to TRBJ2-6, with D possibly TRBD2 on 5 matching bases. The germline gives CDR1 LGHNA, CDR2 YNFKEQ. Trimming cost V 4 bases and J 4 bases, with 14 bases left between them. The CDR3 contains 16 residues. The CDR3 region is CASSPKGGPGANVLTF. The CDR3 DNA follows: TGTGCCAGCAGCCCAAAGGGCGGGCCCGGGGCCAACGTCCTGACTTTC.

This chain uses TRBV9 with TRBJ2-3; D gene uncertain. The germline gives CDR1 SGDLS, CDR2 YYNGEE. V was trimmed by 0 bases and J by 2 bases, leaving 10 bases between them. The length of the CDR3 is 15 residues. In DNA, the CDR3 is TGTGCCAGCAGCGTAGCGACTTCTCTCACAGATACGCAGTATTTT. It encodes CASSVATSLTDTQYF.

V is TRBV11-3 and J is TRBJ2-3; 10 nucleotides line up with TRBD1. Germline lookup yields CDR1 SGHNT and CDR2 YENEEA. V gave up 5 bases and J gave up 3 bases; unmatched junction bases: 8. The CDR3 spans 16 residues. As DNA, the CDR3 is TGTGCCAGCAGCGCAAGGGGGGACAGGGGTACAGATACGCAGTATTTT. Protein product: CASSARGDRGTDTQYF.

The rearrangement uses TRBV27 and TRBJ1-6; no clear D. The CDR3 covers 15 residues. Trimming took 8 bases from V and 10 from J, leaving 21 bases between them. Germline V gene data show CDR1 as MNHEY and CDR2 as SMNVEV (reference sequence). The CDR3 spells CASGDMGESGSPLHF. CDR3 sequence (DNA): TGTGCCAGCGGTGACATGGGCGAGTCTGGATCACCCCTCCACTTT.

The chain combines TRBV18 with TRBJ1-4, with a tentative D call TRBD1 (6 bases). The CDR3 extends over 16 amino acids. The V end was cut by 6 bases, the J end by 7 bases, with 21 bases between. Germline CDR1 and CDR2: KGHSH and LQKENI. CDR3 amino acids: CASSRGPLGGSEKLFF. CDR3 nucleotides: TGTGCCAGCTCTCGCGGACCCTTAGGGGGAAGTGAAAAACTGTTTTTT.

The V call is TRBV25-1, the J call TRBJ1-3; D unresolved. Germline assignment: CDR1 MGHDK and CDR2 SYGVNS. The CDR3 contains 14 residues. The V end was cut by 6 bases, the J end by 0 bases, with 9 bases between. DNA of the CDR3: TGTGCCAGCAGCCGCGGGTACTCTGGAAACACCATATATTTT. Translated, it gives CASSRGYSGNTIYF.

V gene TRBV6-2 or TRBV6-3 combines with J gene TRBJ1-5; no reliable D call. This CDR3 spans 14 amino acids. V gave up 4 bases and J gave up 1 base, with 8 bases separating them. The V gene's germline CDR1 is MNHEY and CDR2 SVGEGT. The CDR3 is CASSSGPSNQPQHF. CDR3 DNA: TGTGCCAGCAGTTCCGGACCAAGCAATCAGCCCCAGCATTTT.

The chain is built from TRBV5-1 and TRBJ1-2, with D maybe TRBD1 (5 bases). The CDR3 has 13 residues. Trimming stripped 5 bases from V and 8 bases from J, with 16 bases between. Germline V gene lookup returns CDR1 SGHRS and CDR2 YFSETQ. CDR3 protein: CASRSSGREGYTF. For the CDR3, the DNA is TGCGCCAGCAGGAGTTCAGGGCGGGAAGGCTACACCTTC.

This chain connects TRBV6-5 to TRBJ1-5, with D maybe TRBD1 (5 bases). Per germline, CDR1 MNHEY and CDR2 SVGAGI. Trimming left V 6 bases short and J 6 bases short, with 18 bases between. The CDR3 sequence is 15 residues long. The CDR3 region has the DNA TGTGCCAGCAGGCCGGTGGAGGGGTATAGTCAGCCCCAGCATTTT. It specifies CASRPVEGYSQPQHF.